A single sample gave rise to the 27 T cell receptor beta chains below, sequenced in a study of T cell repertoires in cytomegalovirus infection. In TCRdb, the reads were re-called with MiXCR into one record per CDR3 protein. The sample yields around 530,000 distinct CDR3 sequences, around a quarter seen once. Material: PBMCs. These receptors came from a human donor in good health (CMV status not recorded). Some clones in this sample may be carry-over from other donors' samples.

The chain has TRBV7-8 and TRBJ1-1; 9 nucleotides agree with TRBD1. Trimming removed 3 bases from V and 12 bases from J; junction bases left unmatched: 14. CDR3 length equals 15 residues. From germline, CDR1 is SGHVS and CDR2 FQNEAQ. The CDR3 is CASSFDTGTGQESFF. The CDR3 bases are TGTGCCAGCAGCTTCGACACCGGGACAGGGCAGGAATCTTTCTTT.

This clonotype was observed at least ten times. The CDR3 DNA follows: TGTGCCAGCAGCTTAATACGGCAGGCTAACAATGAGCAGTTCTTC. Protein product: CASSLIRQANNEQFF. The J gene is TRBJ2-1, the V gene TRBV7-2; D is unresolved. CDR1 is SGHTA, CDR2 FQGNSA, per germline. Trimming took off 2 bases at V and 5 bases at J, with 13 bases between the two ends. This CDR3 spans 15 amino acids. The whole variable domain, remainder taken from reference TRBV7-2 and TRBJ2-1, is GAGVSQSPSNKVTEKGKDVELRCDPISGHTALYWYRQSLGQGLEFLIYFQGNSAPDKSGLPSDRFSAERTGGSVSTLTIQRTQQEDSAVYLCASSLIRQANNEQFFGPGTRLTVL.

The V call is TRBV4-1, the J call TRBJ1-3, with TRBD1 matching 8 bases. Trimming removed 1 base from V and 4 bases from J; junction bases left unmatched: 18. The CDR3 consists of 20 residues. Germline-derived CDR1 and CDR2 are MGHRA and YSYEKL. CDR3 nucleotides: TGCGCCAGCAGCCAAGGTCTCGGGGACAGGTCTGTCCGGGCGGGAAACACCATATATTTT. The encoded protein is CASSQGLGDRSVRAGNTIYF.

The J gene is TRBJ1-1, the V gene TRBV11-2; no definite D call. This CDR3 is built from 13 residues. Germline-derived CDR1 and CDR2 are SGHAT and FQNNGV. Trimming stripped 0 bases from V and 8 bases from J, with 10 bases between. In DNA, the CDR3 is TGTGCCAGCAGCTTAGAGAGGGCCACAGAAGCTTTCTTT. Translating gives CASSLERATEAFF.

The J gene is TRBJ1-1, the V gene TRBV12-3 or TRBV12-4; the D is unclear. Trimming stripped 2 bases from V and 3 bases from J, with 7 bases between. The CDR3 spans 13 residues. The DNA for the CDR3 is TGTGCCAGCAGTTTAACGTCGTACACTGAAGCTTTCTTT. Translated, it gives CASSLTSYTEAFF.

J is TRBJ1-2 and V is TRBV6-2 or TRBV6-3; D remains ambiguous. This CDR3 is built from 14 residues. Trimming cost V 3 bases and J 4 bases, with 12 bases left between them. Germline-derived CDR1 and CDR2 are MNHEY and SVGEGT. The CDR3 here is CASSYSRTGYGYTF. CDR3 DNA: TGTGCCAGCAGTTATTCCCGTACTGGCTATGGCTACACCTTC.

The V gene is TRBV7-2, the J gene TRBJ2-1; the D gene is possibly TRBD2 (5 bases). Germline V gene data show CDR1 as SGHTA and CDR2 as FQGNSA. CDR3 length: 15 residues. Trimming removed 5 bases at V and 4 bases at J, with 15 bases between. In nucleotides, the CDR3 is TGTGCCAGCAGCCCCACGGGGTGGGGTTACAATGAGCAGTTCTTC. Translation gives CASSPTGWGYNEQFF.

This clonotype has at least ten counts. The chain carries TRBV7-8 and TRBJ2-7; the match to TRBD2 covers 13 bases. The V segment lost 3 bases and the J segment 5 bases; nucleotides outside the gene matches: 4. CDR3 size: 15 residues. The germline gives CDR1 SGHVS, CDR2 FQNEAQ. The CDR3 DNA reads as TGTGCCAGCAGCTTTCAAGGACTAGCGGGAGACGAGCAGTACGTC. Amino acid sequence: CASSFQGLAGDEQYV.

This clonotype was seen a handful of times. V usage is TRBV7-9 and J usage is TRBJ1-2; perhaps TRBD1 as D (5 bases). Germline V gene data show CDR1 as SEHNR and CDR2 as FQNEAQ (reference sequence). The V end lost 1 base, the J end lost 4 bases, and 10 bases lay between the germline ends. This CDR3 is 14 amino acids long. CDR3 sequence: CASSLEQAGYGYTF. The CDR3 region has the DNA TGTGCCAGCAGCTTAGAACAGGCGGGCTATGGCTACACCTTC.

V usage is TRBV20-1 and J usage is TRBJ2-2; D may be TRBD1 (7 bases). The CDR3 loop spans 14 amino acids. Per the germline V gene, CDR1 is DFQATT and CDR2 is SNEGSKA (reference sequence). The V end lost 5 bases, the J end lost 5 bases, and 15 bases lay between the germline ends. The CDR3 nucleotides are TGCAGTGCTCTAGATGCAGGGGGGACCGGGGAGCTGTTTTTT. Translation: CSALDAGGTGELFF.

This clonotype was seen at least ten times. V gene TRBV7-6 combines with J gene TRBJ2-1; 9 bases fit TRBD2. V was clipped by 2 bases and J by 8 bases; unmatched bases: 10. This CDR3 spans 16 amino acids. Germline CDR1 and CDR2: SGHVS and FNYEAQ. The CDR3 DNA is TGTGCCAGCAGCTTATTGGCGGGAGGGCCTGTGGATGAGCAGTTCTTC. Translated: CASSLLAGGPVDEQFF. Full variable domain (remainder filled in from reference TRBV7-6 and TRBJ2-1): GAGVSQSPRYKVTKRGQDVALRCDPISGHVSLYWYRQALGQGPEFLTYFNYEAQQDKSGLPNDRFSAERPEGSISTLTIQRTEQRDSAMYRCASSLLAGGPVDEQFFGPGTRLTVL.

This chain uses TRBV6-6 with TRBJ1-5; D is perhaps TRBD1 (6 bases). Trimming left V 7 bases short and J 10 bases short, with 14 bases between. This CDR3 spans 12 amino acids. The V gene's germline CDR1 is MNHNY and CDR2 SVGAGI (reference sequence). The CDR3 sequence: CASTQRGGPQHF. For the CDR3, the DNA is TGTGCCAGCACCCAAAGGGGGGGACCCCAGCATTTT.

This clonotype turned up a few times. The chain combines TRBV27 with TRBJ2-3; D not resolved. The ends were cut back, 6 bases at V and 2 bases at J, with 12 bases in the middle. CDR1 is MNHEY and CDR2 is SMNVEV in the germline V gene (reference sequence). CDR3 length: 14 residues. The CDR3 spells CASSGYSPTDTQYF. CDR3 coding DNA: TGTGCCAGCAGCGGGTACAGCCCCACAGATACGCAGTATTTT.

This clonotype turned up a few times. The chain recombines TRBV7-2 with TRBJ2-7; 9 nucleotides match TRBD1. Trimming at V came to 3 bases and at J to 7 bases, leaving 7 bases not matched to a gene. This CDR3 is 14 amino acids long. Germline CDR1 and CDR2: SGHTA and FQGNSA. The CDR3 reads CASSFGTGLGEQYV. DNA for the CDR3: TGTGCCAGCAGCTTTGGGACAGGGTTGGGAGAGCAGTACGTC.

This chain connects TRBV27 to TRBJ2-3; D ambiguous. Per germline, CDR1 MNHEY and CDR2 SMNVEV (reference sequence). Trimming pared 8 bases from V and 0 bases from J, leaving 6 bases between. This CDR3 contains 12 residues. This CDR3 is CASVWSTDTQYF. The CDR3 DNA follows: TGTGCCAGCGTCTGGAGCACAGATACGCAGTATTTT.

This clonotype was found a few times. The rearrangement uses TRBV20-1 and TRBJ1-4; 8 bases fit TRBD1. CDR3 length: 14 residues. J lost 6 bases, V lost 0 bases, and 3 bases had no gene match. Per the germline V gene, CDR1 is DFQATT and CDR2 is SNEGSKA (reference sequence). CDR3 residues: CSAREARGHEKLFF. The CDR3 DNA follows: TGCAGTGCTAGAGAGGCCAGGGGGCATGAAAAACTGTTTTTT.

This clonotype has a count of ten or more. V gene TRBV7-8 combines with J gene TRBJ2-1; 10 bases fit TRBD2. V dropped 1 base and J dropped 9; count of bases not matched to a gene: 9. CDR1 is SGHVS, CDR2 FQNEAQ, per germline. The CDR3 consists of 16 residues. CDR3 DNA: TGTGCCAGCAGCTTAGGGGTTAGGGCTAGCGGGAGTGAGCAGTTCTTC. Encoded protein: CASSLGVRASGSEQFF.

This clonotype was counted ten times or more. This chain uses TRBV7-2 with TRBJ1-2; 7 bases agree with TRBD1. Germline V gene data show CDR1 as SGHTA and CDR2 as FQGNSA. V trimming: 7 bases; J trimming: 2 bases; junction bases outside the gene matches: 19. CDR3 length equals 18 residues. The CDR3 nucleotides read TGTGCCAGCACTCAACCGGGGACAGTGCTGCCCCAAAACTATGGCTACACCTTC. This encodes CASTQPGTVLPQNYGYTF. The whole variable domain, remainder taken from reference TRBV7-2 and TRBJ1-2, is GAGVSQSPSNKVTEKGKDVELRCDPISGHTALYWYRQSLGQGLEFLIYFQGNSAPDKSGLPSDRFSAERTGGSVSTLTIQRTQQEDSAVYLCASTQPGTVLPQNYGYTFGSGTRLTVV.

CDR3 sequence (DNA): TGTGCCACCCTCCGGACAGTGAACACTGAAGCTTTCTTT. It encodes CATLRTVNTEAFF. This chain joins TRBV19 and TRBJ1-1; D possibly corresponds to TRBD1 (6 bases). This CDR3 region has 13 residues. Per germline, CDR1 LNHDA and CDR2 SQIVND (reference sequence). Trimming removed 10 bases at V and 0 bases at J, with 12 bases between.

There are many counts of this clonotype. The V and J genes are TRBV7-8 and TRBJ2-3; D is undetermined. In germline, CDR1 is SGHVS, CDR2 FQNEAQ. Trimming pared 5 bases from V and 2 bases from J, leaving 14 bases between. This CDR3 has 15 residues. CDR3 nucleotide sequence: TGTGCCAGCAGCCCGGCCGACGGCCCCACAGATACGCAGTATTTT. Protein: CASSPADGPTDTQYF.

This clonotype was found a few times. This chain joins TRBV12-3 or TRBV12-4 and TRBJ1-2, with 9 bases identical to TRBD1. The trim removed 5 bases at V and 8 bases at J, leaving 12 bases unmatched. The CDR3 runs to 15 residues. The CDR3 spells CASSPGGQGTGGYTF. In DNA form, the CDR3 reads TGTGCCAGCAGTCCGGGGGGACAGGGTACAGGAGGCTACACCTTC.

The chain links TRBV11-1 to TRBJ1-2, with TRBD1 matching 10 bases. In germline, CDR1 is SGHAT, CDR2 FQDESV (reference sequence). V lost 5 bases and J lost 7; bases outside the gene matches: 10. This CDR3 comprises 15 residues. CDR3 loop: CASSEAGQGTFGYTF. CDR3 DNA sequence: TGTGCCAGCAGCGAGGCGGGACAGGGGACCTTTGGCTACACCTTC.

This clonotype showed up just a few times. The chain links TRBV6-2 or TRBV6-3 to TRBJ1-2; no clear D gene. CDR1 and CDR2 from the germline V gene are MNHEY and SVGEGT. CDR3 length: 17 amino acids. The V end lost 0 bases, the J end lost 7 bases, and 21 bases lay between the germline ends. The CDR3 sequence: CASSYSLGNTVYLGYTF. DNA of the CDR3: TGTGCCAGCAGTTACTCTCTGGGGAACACGGTATATCTTGGCTACACCTTC.

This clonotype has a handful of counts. The CDR3 loop is CASSLLEGLGEQYF. CDR3 coding DNA: TGTGCCAGCAGCTTGCTTGAGGGCTTGGGCGAGCAGTACTTC. V usage is TRBV7-8 and J usage is TRBJ2-7, with D tentatively TRBD2 (5 bases). The CDR3 has 14 amino acids. Deletions cut 3 bases from V and 6 bases from J, with 15 bases between. Germline assignment: CDR1 SGHVS and CDR2 FQNEAQ. The full variable domain, with the rest looked up from reference TRBV7-8 and TRBJ2-7, is GAGVSQSPRYKVAKRGQDVALRCDPISGHVSLFWYQQALGQGPEFLTYFQNEAQLDKSGLPSDRFFAERPEGSVSTLKIQRTQQEDSAVYLCASSLLEGLGEQYFGPGTRLTVT.

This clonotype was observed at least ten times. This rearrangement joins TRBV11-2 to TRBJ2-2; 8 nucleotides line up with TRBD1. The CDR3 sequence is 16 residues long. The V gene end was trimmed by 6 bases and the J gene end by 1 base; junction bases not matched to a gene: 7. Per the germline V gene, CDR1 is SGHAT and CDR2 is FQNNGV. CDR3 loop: CASSQTGAMNTGELFF. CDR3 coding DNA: TGTGCCAGCAGTCAGACAGGGGCTATGAACACCGGGGAGCTGTTTTTT.

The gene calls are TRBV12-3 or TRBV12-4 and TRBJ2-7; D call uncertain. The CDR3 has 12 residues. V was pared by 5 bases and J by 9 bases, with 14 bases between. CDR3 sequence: CASSPQQLWQYF. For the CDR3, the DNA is TGTGCCAGCAGTCCCCAACAGCTTTGGCAGTACTTC.

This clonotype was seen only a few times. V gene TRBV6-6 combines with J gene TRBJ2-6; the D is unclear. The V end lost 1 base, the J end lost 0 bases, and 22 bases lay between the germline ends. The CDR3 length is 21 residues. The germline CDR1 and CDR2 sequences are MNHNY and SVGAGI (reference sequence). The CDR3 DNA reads TGTGCCAGCAGTTACTTGAGTACCGGGCGGAAAGATAGCTCTGGGGCCAACGTCCTGACTTTC. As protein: CASSYLSTGRKDSSGANVLTF.